This passage covers 18 T cell receptor beta chains from one sample sequenced in a study of cytomegalovirus exposure and HLA in healthy donors. PCR employed 60 Vbeta and 13 Jbeta primers. The protocol was immunoSEQ multiplex PCR, while the TCRdb copy is restricted to in-frame clones and leaves out a portion. The sample lists about 150,000 clones, 75% occurring once. Sequencing was carried out using PBMCs. The receptors shown here come from a man between 25 and 39 years old in good health and CMV-seronegative.

The J gene is TRBJ1-2, the V gene TRBV6-5; 11 bases match TRBD1. The CDR3 has 13 residues. Germline-derived CDR1 and CDR2 are MNHEY and SVGAGI. The V gene end was trimmed by 6 bases and the J gene end by 8 bases; junction bases not matched to a gene: 5. DNA for the CDR3: TGTGCCAGCAGAGGACAGGGGGCGCAGGGCTACACCTTC. Its protein is CASRGQGAQGYTF.

This clone was counted a few times. DNA of the CDR3: TGTGCCAGCAGTGTACGACAGGGACAGGCAGGGGAAAAACTGTTTTTT. Protein: CASSVRQGQAGEKLFF. The chain is built from TRBV2 and TRBJ1-4; 8 nucleotides agree with TRBD1. The length of the CDR3 is 16 residues. CDR1 is SNHLY and CDR2 is FYNNEI in the germline V gene. After removal of 4 bases from V and 8 bases from J, the junction contained 12 bases not matched to a gene.

V is TRBV7-8 and J is TRBJ1-2; a possible D gene is TRBD1 (6 bases). CDR3 length: 15 residues. V was cut by 4 bases and J by 6 bases, with 18 bases left in between. Germline V gene sequence: CDR1 SGHVS, CDR2 FQNEAQ. The CDR3 DNA sequence: TGTGCCAGCAGCTGGGACATGGCAGGGGCTAATGGCTACACCTTC. This codes for CASSWDMAGANGYTF.

The chain recombines TRBV21-1 with TRBJ2-7; TRBD1 is taken as the D call from the table, unchecked against the DNA. TRBV21-1 is marked as a pseudogene. The CDR3 extends over 14 amino acids. CDR3 region: CASHSRQGSYEQYF. The CDR3 DNA sequence: TGTGCCAGCCACTCAAGACAGGGAAGTTACGAGCAGTACTTC.

The CDR3: CASSVGWGNYEQYF. CDR3 coding DNA: TGTGCCAGCAGCGTAGGATGGGGCAACTACGAGCAGTACTTC. The chain carries TRBV9 and TRBJ2-7; a weak D match, TRBD1 (5 bases). Germline values: CDR1 SGDLS, CDR2 YYNGEE. CDR3 length: 14 amino acids. Trimming stripped 0 bases from V and 3 bases from J, with 10 bases between. The full variable domain, with the rest looked up from reference TRBV9 and TRBJ2-7, is DSGVTQTPKHLITATGQRVTLRCSPRSGDLSVYWYQQSLDQGLQFLIQYYNGEERAKGNILERFSAQQFPDLHSELNLSSLELGDSALYFCASSVGWGNYEQYFGPGTRLTVT.

V usage is TRBV5-6 and J usage is TRBJ1-4; possibly TRBD1 for D (6 bases). Per the germline V gene, CDR1 is SGHDT and CDR2 is YYEEEE. The CDR3 loop spans 16 amino acids. Trimming left V 4 bases short and J 0 bases short, with 13 bases between. The CDR3 DNA sequence: TGTGCCAGCAGCCCCGGACAGTTTGCAACTAATGAAAAACTGTTTTTT. This gives the protein CASSPGQFATNEKLFF.

Within the sample, this clone is medium-sized. The chain carries TRBV11-3 and TRBJ1-1; D is undetermined. Trimming removed 4 bases from V and 1 base from J, with 10 bases in between. Germline lookup yields CDR1 SGHNT and CDR2 YENEEA. The CDR3 has 14 amino acids. CDR3 amino acids: CASSSSHRNTEAFF. The CDR3 region has the DNA TGTGCCAGCAGCTCGTCACACAGGAACACTGAAGCTTTCTTT.

This clone was seen once. J is TRBJ2-7 and V is TRBV28; tentatively, D is TRBD1 (6 bases). The CDR3 contains 12 residues. Germline V gene lookup returns CDR1 MDHEN and CDR2 SYDVKM. V was pared by 5 bases and J by 4 bases, with 9 bases between. Here the CDR3 reads CASSQTGYEQYF. The CDR3 DNA reads TGTGCCAGCAGTCAAACAGGGTACGAGCAGTACTTC.

This chain links TRBV5-1 with TRBJ1-1, with D possibly TRBD1 on 6 matching bases. From germline, CDR1 is SGHRS and CDR2 YFSETQ. The CDR3 loop spans 15 amino acids. With 2 bases removed from V and 1 base from J, the gap between germline ends came to 12 bases. The CDR3 loop reads CASSFDRPRNTEAFF. The CDR3, as DNA: TGCGCCAGCAGCTTTGACAGGCCAAGGAACACTGAAGCTTTCTTT.

The chain is built from TRBV25-1 and TRBJ2-2; 7 nucleotides match TRBD2. V lost 5 bases to trimming and J lost 4 bases; unmatched junction nucleotides: 1. Germline values: CDR1 MGHDK, CDR2 SYGVNS. The CDR3 spans 13 residues. The CDR3 coding sequence is TGTGCCAGCAGTTGGGGGGGCACCGGGGAGCTGTTTTTT. The encoded protein is CASSWGGTGELFF.

The chain has TRBV14 and TRBJ2-2; weak D call: TRBD2 (6 bases). V shed 4 bases and J shed 2 bases, with 11 bases lying between them. In germline, CDR1 is SGHDN, CDR2 FVKESK. This CDR3 comprises 15 residues. CDR3 loop: CASSPGSGNTGELFF. CDR3 coding DNA: TGTGCCAGCAGCCCCGGTAGCGGCAACACCGGGGAGCTGTTTTTT.

J is TRBJ2-7 and V is TRBV19; D perhaps matches TRBD1 (6 bases). Germline values: CDR1 LNHDA, CDR2 SQIVND (reference sequence). V lost 6 bases to trimming and J lost 5 bases, with 14 bases between them. This CDR3 spans 13 amino acids. The CDR3, as DNA: TGTGCCAGTAGCCGGGGACAAAACGACGAGCAGTACTTC. Protein sequence: CASSRGQNDEQYF.

The rearrangement uses TRBV5-1 and TRBJ1-2; the D gene is possibly TRBD1 (5 bases). Per the germline V gene, CDR1 is SGHRS and CDR2 is YFSETQ. This CDR3 spans 15 amino acids. The ends were cut back, 2 bases at V and 1 base at J, with 12 bases in the middle. CDR3 bases: TGCGCCAGCAGCTTACAGTGGGGGGGTAACTATGGCTACACCTTC. It encodes CASSLQWGGNYGYTF. Looking up the rest from reference TRBV5-1 and TRBJ1-2 gives the full variable domain: KAGVTQTPRYLIKTRGQQVTLSCSPISGHRSVSWYQQTPGQGLQFLFEYFSETQRNKGNFPGRFSGRQFSNSRSEMNVSTLELGDSALYLCASSLQWGGNYGYTFGSGTRLTVV.

This chain uses TRBV7-3 with TRBJ1-2; 11 nucleotides line up with TRBD1. There are 13 residues in the CDR3. J lost 9 bases, V lost 5 bases, and 5 bases had no gene match. Germline CDR1 is SGHTA and CDR2 is FQGTGA. The CDR3 here is CASSPDRGQSYTF. CDR3 bases: TGTGCCAGCAGCCCGGACAGGGGGCAGAGCTACACCTTC.

The chain joins TRBV2 to TRBJ2-3; 8 nucleotides agree with TRBD2. Germline lookup yields CDR1 SNHLY and CDR2 FYNNEI. Trimming took 7 bases from V and 4 from J; bases not matched to a gene: 10. CDR3 size: 15 residues. CDR3 in amino acids: CASTEGLARADTQYF. In nucleotides, the CDR3 is TGTGCCAGCACCGAAGGACTAGCAAGGGCAGATACGCAGTATTTT.

This clone was seen just once. This chain uses TRBV6-4 with TRBJ2-2, with unresolved D. V was cut by 6 bases and J by 4 bases, with 12 bases left in between. The CDR3 consists of 14 residues. Germline lookup yields CDR1 MRHNA and CDR2 SNTAGT. The CDR3 DNA is TGTGCCAGCAGAAACGGTCCTCGCACCGGGGAGCTGTTTTTT. It is translated as CASRNGPRTGELFF.

The chain employs TRBV13 and TRBJ2-7; 9 bases are a match to TRBD1. V lost 0 bases and J lost 3; bases outside the gene matches: 9. CDR1 and CDR2 from the germline V gene are PRHDT and FYEKMQ (reference sequence). CDR3 size: 17 residues. CDR3 protein: CASSLGPRTGENYEQYF. The CDR3 coding sequence is TGTGCCAGCAGCTTAGGCCCCCGGACAGGGGAAAACTACGAGCAGTACTTC.

This sequence joins TRBV9 and TRBJ1-2, with a tentative D call TRBD1 (5 bases). The CDR3 is 14 amino acids. Germline loops: CDR1 SGDLS, CDR2 YYNGEE. Trimming cost V 0 bases and J 7 bases, with 13 bases left between them. The CDR3 spells CASSVAGGTSGYTF. The DNA for the CDR3 is TGTGCCAGCAGCGTAGCCGGGGGGACGAGTGGCTACACCTTC. Using reference TRBV9 and TRBJ1-2 for the parts outside the CDR3, the full variable domain is DSGVTQTPKHLITATGQRVTLRCSPRSGDLSVYWYQQSLDQGLQFLIQYYNGEERAKGNILERFSAQQFPDLHSELNLSSLELGDSALYFCASSVAGGTSGYTFGSGTRLTVV.